This entry concerns a single TCR beta chain. The data originate from a study of blood T cell repertoires in COVID-19. The CDR3 has 14 residues. J lost 3 bases, V lost 5 bases, and 6 bases had no gene match. CDR1 and CDR2 from the germline V gene are ENHRY and SYGVKD. Using immunoSEQ multiplex PCR, the repertoire was profiled, and TCRdb retains in-frame clones only, with some absent. This table holds about 140,000 clones, about four fifths found once. The V and J genes are TRBV10-3 and TRBJ2-7; 8 positions match TRBD1. What was sequenced was peripheral blood. The clonotype originates from a human donor in a cohort sampled during active COVID-19. The CDR3 coding sequence is TGTGCCATCAGTCCGGACAGGGAACTCTACGAGCAGTACTTC. This gives the protein CAISPDRELYEQYF.